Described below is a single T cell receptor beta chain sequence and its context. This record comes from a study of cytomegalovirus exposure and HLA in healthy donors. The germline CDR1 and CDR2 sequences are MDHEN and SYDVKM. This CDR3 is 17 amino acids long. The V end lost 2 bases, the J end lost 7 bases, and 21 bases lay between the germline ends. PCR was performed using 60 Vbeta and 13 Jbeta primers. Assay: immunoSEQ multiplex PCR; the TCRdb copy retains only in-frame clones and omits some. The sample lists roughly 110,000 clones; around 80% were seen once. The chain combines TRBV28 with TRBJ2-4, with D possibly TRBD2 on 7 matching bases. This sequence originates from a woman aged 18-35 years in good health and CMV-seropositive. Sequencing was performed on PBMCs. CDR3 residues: CASSLILGAGEQNIQYF. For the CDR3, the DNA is TGTGCCAGCAGTTTAATTCTGGGGGCGGGGGAACAGAACATTCAGTACTTC. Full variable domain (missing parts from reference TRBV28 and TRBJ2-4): DVKVTQSSRYLVKRTGEKVFLECVQDMDHENMFWYRQDPGLGLRLIYFSYDVKMKEKGDIPEGYSVSREKKERFSLILESASTNQTSMYLCASSLILGAGEQNIQYFGAGTRLSVL.